This TCR beta chain originates from a study of cytomegalovirus exposure and HLA in healthy donors. This CDR3 spans 14 amino acids. Germline lookup yields CDR1 MGHRA and CDR2 YSYEKL. Trimming left V 4 bases short and J 4 bases short, with 13 bases between. Points on this clone: Antigen unknown.

It was with 60 Vbeta and 13 Jbeta primers that the PCR ran. Assay: immunoSEQ multiplex PCR; the TCRdb copy retains only in-frame clones and omits some. The sample contains 150,000 to 200,000 clones, around four fifths of which appear only once. Nominally healthy donors provided the samples, though records likely missed some immune exposures. Findings and caveats of the study: V- and J-gene trimming of TCR beta was linked (in a later analysis) to a missense DCLRE1C variant. The study reported that TCR beta sequences accurately predicted HLA-A and HLA-B alleles in most subjects.

The source is a female donor in good health and CMV-seronegative. What was sequenced was PBMCs. This chain joins TRBV4-1 and TRBJ1-2; D unresolved. The CDR3 spells CASSPREASYGYTF. CDR3 sequence (DNA): TGCGCCAGCAGCCCCCGAGAAGCGTCCTATGGCTACACCTTC.